The source of this T cell receptor beta chain is a study of blood T cell repertoires in COVID-19. Study as a whole: Samples taken during acute and convalescent COVID-19 were collected in the United States, Italy and Spain.

From germline, CDR1 is DFQATT and CDR2 SNEGSKA (reference sequence). The CDR3 extends over 11 amino acids. V shed 3 bases, J shed 7 bases, and the junction held 1 base outside the gene matches. Remarks on this clone: The sample carries other DNA sequences with the same CDR3.

Study processing details: Estimation of nucleated cell counts relied on the amplification of reference gene primers. The protocol was immunoSEQ multiplex PCR, while the TCRdb copy is restricted to in-frame clones and leaves out a portion. For V, J and clone size, that table is used; D and trimming come from the DNA. Of approximately 130,000 clones detected, around 85% appear once; the ten largest clones hold 4.3%. This chain links TRBV20-1 with TRBJ1-2, with 8 bases matching TRBD1. The clonotype originates from a human donor in a cohort sampled during active COVID-19. Specimen: peripheral blood. Here the CDR3 reads CSARDRVGYTF. CDR3 sequence (DNA): TGCAGTGCTAGGGACAGGGTTGGCTACACCTTC.